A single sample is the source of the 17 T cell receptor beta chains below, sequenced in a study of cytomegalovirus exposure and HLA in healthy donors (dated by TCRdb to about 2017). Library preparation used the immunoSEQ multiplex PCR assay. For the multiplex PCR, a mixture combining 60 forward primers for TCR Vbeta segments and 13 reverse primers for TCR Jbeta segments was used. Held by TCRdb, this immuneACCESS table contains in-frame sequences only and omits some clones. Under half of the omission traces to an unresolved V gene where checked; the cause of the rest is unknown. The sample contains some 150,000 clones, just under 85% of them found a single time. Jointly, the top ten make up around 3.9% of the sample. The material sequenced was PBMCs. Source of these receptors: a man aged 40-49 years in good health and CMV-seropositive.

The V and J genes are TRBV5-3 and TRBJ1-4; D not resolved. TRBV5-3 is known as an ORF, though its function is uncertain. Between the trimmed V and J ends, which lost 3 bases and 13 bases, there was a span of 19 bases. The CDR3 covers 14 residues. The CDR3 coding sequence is TGTGCCAGAAGCTCCTTTTACGGGAGAGAAGGACTGTTTTTT. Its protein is CARSSFYGREGLFF.

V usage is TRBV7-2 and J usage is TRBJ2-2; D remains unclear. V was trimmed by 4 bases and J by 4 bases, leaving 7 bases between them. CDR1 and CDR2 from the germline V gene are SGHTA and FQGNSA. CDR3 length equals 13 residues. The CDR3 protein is CASSSSGTGELFF. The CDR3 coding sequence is TGTGCCAGCAGCTCCAGTGGCACCGGGGAGCTGTTTTTT. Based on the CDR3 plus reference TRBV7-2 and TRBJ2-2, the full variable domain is GAGVSQSPSNKVTEKGKDVELRCDPISGHTALYWYRQSLGQGLEFLIYFQGNSAPDKSGLPSDRFSAERTGGSVSTLTIQRTQQEDSAVYLCASSSSGTGELFFGEGSRLTVL.

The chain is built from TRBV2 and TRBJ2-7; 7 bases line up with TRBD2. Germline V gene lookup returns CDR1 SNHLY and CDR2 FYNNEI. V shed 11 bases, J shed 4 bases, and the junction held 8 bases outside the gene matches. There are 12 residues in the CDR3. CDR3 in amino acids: CAGKTSWYEQYF. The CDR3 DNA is TGTGCCGGGAAGACTAGCTGGTACGAGCAGTACTTC. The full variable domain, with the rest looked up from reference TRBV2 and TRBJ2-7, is EPEVTQTPSHQVTQMGQEVILRCVPISNHLYFYWYRQILGQKVEFLVSFYNNEISEKSEIFDDQFSVERPDGSNFTLKIRSTKLEDSAMYFCAGKTSWYEQYFGPGTRLTVT.

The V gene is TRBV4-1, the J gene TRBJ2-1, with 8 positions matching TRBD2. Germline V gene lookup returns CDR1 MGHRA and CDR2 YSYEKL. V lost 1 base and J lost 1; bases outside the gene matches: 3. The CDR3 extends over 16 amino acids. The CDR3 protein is CASSQVQRGSYNEQFF. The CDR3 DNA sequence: TGCGCCAGCAGCCAAGTTCAGCGGGGGTCCTACAATGAGCAGTTCTTC.

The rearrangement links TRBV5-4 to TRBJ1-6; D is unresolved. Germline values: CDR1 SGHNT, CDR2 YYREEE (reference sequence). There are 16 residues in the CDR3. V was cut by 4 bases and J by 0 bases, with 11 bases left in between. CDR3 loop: CASSVDGSSYNSPLHF. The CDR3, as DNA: TGTGCCAGCAGCGTGGACGGGAGCTCCTATAATTCACCCCTCCACTTT.

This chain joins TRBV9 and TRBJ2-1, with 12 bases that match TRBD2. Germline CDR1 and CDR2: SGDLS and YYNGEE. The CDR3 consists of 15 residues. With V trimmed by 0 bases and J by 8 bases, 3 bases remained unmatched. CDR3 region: CASSVALAGGDEQFF. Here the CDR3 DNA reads TGTGCCAGCAGCGTAGCCCTAGCGGGGGGGGATGAGCAGTTCTTC.

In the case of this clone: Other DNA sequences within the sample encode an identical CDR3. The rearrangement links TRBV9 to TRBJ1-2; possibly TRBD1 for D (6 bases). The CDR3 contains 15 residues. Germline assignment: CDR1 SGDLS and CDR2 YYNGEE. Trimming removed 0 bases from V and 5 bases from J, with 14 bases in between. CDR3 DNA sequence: TGTGCCAGCAGCGTAGGTGGGGGCACAGGGTATGGCTACACCTTC. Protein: CASSVGGGTGYGYTF. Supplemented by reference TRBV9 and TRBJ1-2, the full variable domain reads DSGVTQTPKHLITATGQRVTLRCSPRSGDLSVYWYQQSLDQGLQFLIQYYNGEERAKGNILERFSAQQFPDLHSELNLSSLELGDSALYFCASSVGGGTGYGYTFGSGTRLTVV.

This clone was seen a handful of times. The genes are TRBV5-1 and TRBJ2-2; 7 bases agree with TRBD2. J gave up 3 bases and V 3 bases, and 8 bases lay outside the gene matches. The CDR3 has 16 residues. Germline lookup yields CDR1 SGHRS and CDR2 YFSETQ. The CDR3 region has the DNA TGCGCCAGCAGCTACACCGGGACTACGCACACCGGGGAGCTGTTTTTT. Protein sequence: CASSYTGTTHTGELFF.

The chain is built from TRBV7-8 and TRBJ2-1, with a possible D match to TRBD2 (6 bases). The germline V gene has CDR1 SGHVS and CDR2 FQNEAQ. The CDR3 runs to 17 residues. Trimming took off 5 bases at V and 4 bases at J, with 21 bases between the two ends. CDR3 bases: TGTGCCAGCAGCCCGGTGGGTTGGACGGGAGTTTACAATGAGCAGTTCTTC. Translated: CASSPVGWTGVYNEQFF.

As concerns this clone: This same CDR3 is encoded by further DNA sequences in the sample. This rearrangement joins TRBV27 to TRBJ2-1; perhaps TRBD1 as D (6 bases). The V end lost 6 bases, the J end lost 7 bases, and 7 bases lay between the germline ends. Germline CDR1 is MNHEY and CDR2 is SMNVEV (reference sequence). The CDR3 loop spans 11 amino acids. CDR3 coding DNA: TGTGCCAGCAGACAGGGTAATGAGCAGTTCTTC. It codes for CASRQGNEQFF.

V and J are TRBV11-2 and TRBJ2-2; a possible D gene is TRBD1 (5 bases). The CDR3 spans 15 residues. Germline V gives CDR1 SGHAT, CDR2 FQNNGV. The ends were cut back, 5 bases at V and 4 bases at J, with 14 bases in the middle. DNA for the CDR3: TGTGCCAGCAGCCCAGGGTGGGGCCCCACCGGGGAGCTGTTTTTT. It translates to CASSPGWGPTGELFF.

CDR3 nucleotides: TGCGCCAGCAGCACTCAGGGGGCTGAGCATGAAAAACTGTTTTTT. Translation gives CASSTQGAEHEKLFF. The chain recombines TRBV5-1 with TRBJ1-4; 8 nucleotides line up with TRBD1. Germline lookup yields CDR1 SGHRS and CDR2 YFSETQ. The ends lost 4 bases at V and 6 bases at J; junction bases unmatched: 8. The CDR3 sequence is 15 residues long.

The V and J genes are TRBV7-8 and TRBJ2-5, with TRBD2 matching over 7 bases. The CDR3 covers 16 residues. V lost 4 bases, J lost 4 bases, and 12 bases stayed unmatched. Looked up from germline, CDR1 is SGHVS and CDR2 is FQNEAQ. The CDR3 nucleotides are TGTGCCAGCAGCTCCCCGGTTGGAGGGAGGGGAGAGACCCAGTACTTC. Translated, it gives CASSSPVGGRGETQYF.

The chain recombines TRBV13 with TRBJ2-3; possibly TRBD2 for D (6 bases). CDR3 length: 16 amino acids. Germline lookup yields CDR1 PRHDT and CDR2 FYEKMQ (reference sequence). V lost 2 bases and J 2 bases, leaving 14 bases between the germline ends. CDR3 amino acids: CASSLPSQGLTDTQYF. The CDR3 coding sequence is TGTGCCAGCAGCTTACCAAGCCAGGGACTCACAGATACGCAGTATTTT.

The DNA for the CDR3 is TGCGCCAGCAGCCAAGTTGGGCAGACCTCCTACGAGCAGTACTTC. Translated, it gives CASSQVGQTSYEQYF. The V gene is TRBV4-1, the J gene TRBJ2-7, with unresolved D. Germline V CDR1 and CDR2: MGHRA, YSYEKL. The length of the CDR3 is 15 residues. V was clipped by 1 base and J by 0 bases, with 10 bases between them.

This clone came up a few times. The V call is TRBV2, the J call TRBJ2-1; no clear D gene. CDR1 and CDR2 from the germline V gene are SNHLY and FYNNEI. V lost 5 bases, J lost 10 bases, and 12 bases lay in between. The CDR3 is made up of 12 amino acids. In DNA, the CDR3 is TGTGCCAGCAGTCCACCCAGTGTAGAGCAGTTCTTC. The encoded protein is CASSPPSVEQFF.

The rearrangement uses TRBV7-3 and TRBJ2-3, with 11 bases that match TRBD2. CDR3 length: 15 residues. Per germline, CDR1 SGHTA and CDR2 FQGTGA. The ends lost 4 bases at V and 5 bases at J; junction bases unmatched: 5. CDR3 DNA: TGTGCCAGCAGCTCTCCGACTAGCGGGGTAGATACGCAGTATTTT. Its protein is CASSSPTSGVDTQYF.